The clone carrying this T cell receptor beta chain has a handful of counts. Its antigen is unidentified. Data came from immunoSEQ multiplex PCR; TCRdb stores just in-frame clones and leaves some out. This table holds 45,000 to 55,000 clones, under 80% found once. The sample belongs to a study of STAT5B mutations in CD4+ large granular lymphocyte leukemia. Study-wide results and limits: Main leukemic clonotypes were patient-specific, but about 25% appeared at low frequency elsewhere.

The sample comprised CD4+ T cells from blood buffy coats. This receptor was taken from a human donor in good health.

In DNA form, the CDR3 reads TGTGCCAGCAGCAACAGGGAGGGGATTTCACCCCTCCACTTT. The encoded protein is CASSNREGISPLHF. The chain links TRBV5-6 to TRBJ1-6, with D tentatively TRBD1 (6 bases). The CDR3 totals 14 residues. Trimming took off 4 bases at V and 9 bases at J, with 14 bases between the two ends. CDR1 SGHDT and CDR2 YYEEEE come from the germline V gene.